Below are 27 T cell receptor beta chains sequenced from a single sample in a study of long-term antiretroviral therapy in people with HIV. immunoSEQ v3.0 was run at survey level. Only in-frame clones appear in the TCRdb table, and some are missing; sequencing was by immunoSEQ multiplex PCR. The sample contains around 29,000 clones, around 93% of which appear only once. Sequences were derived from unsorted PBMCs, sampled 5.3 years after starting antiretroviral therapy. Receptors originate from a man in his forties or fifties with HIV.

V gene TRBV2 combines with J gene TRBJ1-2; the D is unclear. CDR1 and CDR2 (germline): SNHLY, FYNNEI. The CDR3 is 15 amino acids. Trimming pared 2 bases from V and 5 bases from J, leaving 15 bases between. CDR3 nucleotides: TGTGCCAGCAGTGAATTGTCCACTCGGGGTTATGGCTACACCTTC. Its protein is CASSELSTRGYGYTF. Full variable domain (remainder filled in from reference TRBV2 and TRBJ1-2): EPEVTQTPSHQVTQMGQEVILRCVPISNHLYFYWYRQILGQKVEFLVSFYNNEISEKSEIFDDQFSVERPDGSNFTLKIRSTKLEDSAMYFCASSELSTRGYGYTFGSGTRLTVV.

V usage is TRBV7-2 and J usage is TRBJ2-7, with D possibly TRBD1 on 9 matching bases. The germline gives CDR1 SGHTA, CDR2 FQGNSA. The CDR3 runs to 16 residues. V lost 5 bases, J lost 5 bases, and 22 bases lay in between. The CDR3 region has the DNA TGTGCCAGCAGCGCACAGGGGGCGGGGGGCGTTGACGAGCAGTACTTC. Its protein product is CASSAQGAGGVDEQYF.

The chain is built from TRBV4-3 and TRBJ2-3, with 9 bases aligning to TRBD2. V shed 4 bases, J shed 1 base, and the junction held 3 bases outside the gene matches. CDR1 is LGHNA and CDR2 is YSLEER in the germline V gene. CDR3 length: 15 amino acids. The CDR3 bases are TGCGCCAGCAGCCGAGTAGCGGGGGGCACAGATACGCAGTATTTT. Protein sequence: CASSRVAGGTDTQYF.

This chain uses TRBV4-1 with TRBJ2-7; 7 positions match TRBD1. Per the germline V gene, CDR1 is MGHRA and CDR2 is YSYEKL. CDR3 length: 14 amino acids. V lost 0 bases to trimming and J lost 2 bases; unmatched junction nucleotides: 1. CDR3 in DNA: TGCGCCAGCAGCCAAGATGGGACAGCCTACGAGCAGTACTTC. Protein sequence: CASSQDGTAYEQYF.

The CDR3 sequence: CASNWRGSSYNEQFF. CDR3 DNA sequence: TGTGCCAGCAACTGGCGGGGGAGCTCCTACAATGAGCAGTTCTTC. The chain uses TRBV27 and TRBJ2-1, with 7 bases that match TRBD2. Losses at the gene ends were 7 bases for V and 0 bases for J; bases not matched to a gene: 6. The CDR3 is made up of 15 amino acids. Germline V lookup: CDR1 MNHEY, CDR2 SMNVEV (reference sequence).

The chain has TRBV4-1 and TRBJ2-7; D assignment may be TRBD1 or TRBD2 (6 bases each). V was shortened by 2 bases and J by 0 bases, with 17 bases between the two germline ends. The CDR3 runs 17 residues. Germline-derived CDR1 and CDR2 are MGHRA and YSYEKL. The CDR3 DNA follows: TGCGCCAGCAGCCAATCCCCCGGGGGCTCGGGCTCCTACGAGCAGTACTTC. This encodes CASSQSPGGSGSYEQYF.

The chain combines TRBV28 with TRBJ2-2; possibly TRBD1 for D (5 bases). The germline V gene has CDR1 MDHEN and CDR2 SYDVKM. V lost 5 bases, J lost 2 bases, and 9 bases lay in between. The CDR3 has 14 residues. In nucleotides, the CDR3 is TGTGCCAGCAGTCCCGACAGAAACACCGGGGAGCTGTTTTTT. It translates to CASSPDRNTGELFF.

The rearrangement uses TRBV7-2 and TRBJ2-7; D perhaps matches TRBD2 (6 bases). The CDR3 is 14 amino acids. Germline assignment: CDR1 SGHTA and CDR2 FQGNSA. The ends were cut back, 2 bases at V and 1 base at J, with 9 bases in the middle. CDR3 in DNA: TGTGCCAGCAGCTTATTCCGGGAGTCCTACGAGCAGTACTTC. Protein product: CASSLFRESYEQYF.

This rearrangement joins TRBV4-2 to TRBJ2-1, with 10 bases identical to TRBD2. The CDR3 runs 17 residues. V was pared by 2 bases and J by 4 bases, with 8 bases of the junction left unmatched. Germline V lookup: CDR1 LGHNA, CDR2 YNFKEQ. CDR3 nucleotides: TGTGCCAGCAGCCAAAGGCCTAGCGGGGGAGGGTACAATGAGCAGTTCTTC. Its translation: CASSQRPSGGGYNEQFF.

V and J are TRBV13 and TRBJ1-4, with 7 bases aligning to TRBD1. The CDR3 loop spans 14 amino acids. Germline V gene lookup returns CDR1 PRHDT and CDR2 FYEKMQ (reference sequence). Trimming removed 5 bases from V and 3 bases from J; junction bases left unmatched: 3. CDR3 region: CASSQGQANEKLFF. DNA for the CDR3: TGTGCCAGCAGCCAAGGACAGGCTAATGAAAAACTGTTTTTT.

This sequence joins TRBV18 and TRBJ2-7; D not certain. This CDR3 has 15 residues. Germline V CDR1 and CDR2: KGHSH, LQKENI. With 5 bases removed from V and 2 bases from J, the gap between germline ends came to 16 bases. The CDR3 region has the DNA TGTGCCAGCTCAGGAACGGCAAGCGATGCCTACGAGCAGTACTTC. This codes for CASSGTASDAYEQYF.

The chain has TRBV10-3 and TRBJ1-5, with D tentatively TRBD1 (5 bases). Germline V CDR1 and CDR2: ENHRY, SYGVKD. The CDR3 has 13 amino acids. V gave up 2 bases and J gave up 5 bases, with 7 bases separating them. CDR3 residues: CAISEDRYQPQHF. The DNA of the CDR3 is TGTGCCATCAGTGAGGACAGATATCAGCCCCAGCATTTT.

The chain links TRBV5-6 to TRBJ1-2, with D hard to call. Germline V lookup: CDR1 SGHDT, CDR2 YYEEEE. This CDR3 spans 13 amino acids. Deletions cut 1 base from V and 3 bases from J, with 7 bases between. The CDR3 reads CASSLRQDYGYTF. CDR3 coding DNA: TGTGCCAGCAGCTTGAGGCAGGACTATGGCTACACCTTC.

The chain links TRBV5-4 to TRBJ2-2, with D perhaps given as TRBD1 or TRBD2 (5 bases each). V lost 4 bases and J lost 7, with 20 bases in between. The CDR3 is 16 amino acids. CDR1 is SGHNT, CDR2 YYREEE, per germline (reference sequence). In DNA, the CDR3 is TGTGCCAGCAGCGGCCCAAACCGGGGCGGAGACGGGGAGCTGTTTTTT. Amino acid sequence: CASSGPNRGGDGELFF.

CDR3 region: CASSIGDGPYEQYF. Written as DNA, the CDR3 is TGTGCCAGTAGTATTGGGGACGGACCCTACGAGCAGTACTTC. V usage is TRBV19 and J usage is TRBJ2-7; D tentatively fits TRBD1 or TRBD2 (5 bases each). Germline V gives CDR1 LNHDA, CDR2 SQIVND (reference sequence). The CDR3 runs 14 residues. Between the trimmed V and J ends, which lost 3 bases and 2 bases, there was a span of 11 bases.

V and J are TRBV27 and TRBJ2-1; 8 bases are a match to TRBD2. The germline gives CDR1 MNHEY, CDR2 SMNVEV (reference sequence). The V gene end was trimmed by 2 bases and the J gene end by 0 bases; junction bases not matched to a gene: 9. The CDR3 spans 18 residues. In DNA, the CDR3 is TGTGCCAGCAGTTTAGTAAGGGCGGGGGGAGTCTCCTACAATGAGCAGTTCTTC. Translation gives CASSLVRAGGVSYNEQFF.

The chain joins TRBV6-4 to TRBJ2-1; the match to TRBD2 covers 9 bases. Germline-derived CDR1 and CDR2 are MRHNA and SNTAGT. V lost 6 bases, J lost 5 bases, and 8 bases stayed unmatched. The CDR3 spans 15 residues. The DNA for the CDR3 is TGTGCCAGCAGCGGATCGACTAGCGGCCACAATGAGCAGTTCTTC. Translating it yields CASSGSTSGHNEQFF.

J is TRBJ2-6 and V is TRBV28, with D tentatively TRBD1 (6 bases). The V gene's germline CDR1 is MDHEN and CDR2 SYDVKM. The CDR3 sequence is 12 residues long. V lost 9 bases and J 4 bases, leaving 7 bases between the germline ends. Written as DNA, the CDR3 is TGTGCCAGTAGGGGGGGGGCCAACGTCCTGACTTTC. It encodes CASRGGANVLTF.

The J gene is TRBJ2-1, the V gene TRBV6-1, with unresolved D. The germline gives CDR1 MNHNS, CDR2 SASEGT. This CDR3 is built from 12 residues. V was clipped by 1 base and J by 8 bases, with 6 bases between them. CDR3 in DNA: TGTGCCAGCAGTGAAGAAGGCTATGAGCAGTTCTTC. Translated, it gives CASSEEGYEQFF.

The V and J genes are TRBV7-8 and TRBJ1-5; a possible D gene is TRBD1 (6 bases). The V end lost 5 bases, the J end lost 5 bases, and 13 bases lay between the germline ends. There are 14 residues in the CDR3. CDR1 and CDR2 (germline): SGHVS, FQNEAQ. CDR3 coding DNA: TGTGCCAGCAGCAACAGGGATCCCCATCAGCCCCAGCATTTT. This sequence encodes CASSNRDPHQPQHF.

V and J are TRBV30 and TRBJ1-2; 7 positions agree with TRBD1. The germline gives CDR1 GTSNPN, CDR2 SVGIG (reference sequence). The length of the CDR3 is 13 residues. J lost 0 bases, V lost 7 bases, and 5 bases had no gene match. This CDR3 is CASGGEANYGYTF. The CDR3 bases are TGTGCCTCAGGGGGGGAGGCTAACTATGGCTACACCTTC.

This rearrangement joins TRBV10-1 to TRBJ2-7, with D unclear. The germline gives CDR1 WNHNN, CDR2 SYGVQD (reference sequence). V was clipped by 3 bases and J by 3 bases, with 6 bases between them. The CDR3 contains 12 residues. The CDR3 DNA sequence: TGCGCCAGCAGTGACCCGGGCTACGAGCAGTACTTC. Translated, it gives CASSDPGYEQYF.

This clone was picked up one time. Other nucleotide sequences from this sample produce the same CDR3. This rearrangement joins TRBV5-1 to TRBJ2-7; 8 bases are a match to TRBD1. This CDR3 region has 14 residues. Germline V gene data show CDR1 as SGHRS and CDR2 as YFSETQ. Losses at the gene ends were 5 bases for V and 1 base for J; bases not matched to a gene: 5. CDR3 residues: CASSSGTGSYEQYF. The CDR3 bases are TGCGCCAGCAGTTCCGGGACAGGTTCCTACGAGCAGTACTTC.

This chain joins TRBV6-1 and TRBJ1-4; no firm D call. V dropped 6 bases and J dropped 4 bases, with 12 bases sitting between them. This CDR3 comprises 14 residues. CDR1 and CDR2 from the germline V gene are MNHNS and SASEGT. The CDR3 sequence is CASREVPSNEKLFF. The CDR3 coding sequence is TGTGCCAGCAGAGAGGTCCCGAGTAATGAAAAACTGTTTTTT.

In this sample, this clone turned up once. CDR3 DNA: TGTGCCAGCTCCGTGACAGGGGGCGCGTCCGAGCAGTACTTC. It yields the protein CASSVTGGASEQYF. This chain joins TRBV6-1 and TRBJ2-7, with 10 bases identical to TRBD1. The CDR3 contains 14 residues. V gave up 8 bases and J gave up 6 bases; unmatched junction bases: 10. Looked up from germline, CDR1 is MNHNS and CDR2 is SASEGT.

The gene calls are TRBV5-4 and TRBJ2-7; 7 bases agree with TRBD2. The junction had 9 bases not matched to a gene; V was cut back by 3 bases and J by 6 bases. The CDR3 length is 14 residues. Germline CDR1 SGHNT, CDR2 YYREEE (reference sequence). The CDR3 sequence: CASSSGLVGGEQYF. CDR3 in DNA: TGTGCCAGCAGCTCTGGACTAGTGGGCGGCGAGCAGTACTTC.

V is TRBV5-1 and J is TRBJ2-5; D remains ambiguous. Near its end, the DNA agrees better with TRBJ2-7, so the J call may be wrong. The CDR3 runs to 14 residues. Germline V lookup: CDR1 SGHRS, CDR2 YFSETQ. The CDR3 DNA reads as TGCGCCAGCAGCTTGCTCTCGGACTCCTACGAGCAGTACTTC. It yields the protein CASSLLSDSYEQYF.